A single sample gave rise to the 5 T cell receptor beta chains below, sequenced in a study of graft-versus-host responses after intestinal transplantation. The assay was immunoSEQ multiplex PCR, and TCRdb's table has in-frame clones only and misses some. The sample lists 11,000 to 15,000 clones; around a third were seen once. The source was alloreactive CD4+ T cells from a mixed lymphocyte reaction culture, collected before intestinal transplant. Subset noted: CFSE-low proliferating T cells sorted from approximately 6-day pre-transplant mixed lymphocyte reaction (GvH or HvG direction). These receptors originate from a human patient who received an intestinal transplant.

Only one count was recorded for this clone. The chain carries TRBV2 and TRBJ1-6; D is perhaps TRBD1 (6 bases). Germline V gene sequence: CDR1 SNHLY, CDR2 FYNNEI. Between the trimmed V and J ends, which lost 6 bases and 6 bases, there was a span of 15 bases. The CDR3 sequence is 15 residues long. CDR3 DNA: TGTGCCAGCAGAGGAGACAGGTCTTTTAATTCACCCCTCCACTTT. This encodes CASRGDRSFNSPLHF.

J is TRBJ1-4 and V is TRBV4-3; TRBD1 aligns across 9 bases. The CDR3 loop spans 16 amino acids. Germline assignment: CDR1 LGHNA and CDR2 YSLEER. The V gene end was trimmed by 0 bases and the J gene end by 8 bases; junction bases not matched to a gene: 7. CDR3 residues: CASSQDGGTGREKLFF. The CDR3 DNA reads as TGCGCCAGCAGCCAAGATGGGGGGACAGGGAGGGAAAAACTGTTTTTT.

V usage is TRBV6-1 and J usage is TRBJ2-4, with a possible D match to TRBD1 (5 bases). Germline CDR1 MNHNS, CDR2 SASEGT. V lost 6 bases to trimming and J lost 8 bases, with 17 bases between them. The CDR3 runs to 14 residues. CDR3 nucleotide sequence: TGTGCCAGCAGCAGGACACGGTCGGCACACATTCAGTACTTC. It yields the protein CASSRTRSAHIQYF.

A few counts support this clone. The CDR3 DNA sequence: TGTGCCAGCAGCTTGAGAGGGGGCGCAGGAAAACTGTTTTTT. This encodes CASSLRGGAGKLFF. The chain has TRBV5-5 and TRBJ1-4; 7 bases are shared with TRBD1. Germline-derived CDR1 and CDR2 are SGHKS and YYEKEE (reference sequence). With V trimmed by 1 base and J by 10 bases, 7 bases remained unmatched. This CDR3 spans 14 amino acids. Supplemented by reference TRBV5-5 and TRBJ1-4, the full variable domain reads DAGVTQSPTHLIKTRGQQVTLRCSPISGHKSVSWYQQVLGQGPQFIFQYYEKEERGRGNFPDRFSARQFPNYSSELNVNALLLGDSALYLCASSLRGGAGKLFFGSGTQLSVL.

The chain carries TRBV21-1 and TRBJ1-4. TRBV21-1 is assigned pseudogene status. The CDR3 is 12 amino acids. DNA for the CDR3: TGTGCCAGCAGCCCCGAAAAGGGAAAACTGTTTTTT. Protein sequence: CASSPEKGKLFF.